The T cell receptor (beta chain) described here comes from a study of regulatory T cells in long-lasting Graves disease. Study context: Graves' patients with a new diagnosis had received antithyroid drugs under 3 months.

There are a few counts of this clonotype. Its antigen is not known. The TCR beta library used iRepertoire HTBI primers with Arm-PCR amplification of CDR3. In TCRdb, the multiplex PCR reads were re-called with MiXCR into one record per CDR3 protein. Of about 470,000 distinct CDR3 sequences listed, around 15% are singletons. Time point described: newly diagnosed GD, antithyroid drugs for less than 3 months. Scientists built the TCR library using RNA that was extracted from PBMCs. The authors drew 8.5 to 9.5 milliliters of peripheral blood into EDTA tubes. Notes on the study in general: The study found persistent patients shared more public clonotypes (roughly 3,000) than new patients (about 990).

Another study also made use of these data, one on T cells in Graves' hyperthyroidism and ophthalmopathy. That paper notes: The model foresaw ophthalmopathy a median roughly 6 months prior to onset.

The TCR was taken from a man aged 35-49 years with Graves disease. Sequenced material: peripheral blood mononuclear cells (PBMCs), taken at new diagnosis, from a patient treated with antithyroid drugs.

The CDR3 coding sequence is TGTGCCACCAGCAGATCCCCTCTTATACCAGCGGGAGCCTTGGGCACAGATACGCAGTATTTT. Protein sequence: CATSRSPLIPAGALGTDTQYF. The J gene is TRBJ2-3, the V gene TRBV15; 8 nucleotides line up with TRBD2. This CDR3 spans 21 amino acids. Germline V gene sequence: CDR1 LNHNV, CDR2 YYDKDF (reference sequence). V trimming: 2 bases; J trimming: 1 base; junction bases outside the gene matches: 20.